This T cell receptor beta chain was found in a study of graft-versus-host responses after intestinal transplantation. Study in general: The transplants performed in recipients were multivisceral, liver-intestinal, or isolated intestinal.

Repertoires were generated with immunoSEQ multiplex PCR, while TCRdb's copy carries only in-frame clones and drops some. Of more than 10,000 clones listed, approximately 93% are singletons. Time point noted: postoperative day 105 after intestinal transplantation (dayNNNN = postoperative day). This clone was observed a handful of times. The antigen remains unidentified. Points from the study as a whole: There was an association between peak levels of circulating GvH clones and early post-transplant HvG declines. Some GvH clones were seen earlier in gut or blood, suggesting intestinal origin. Patients with graft-donor T cell macrochimerism had high graft-versus-host to host-versus-graft clonal ratios in allografts.

Per the germline V gene, CDR1 is SNHLY and CDR2 is FYNNEI. Trimming took off 11 bases at V and 5 bases at J, with 4 bases between the two ends. The CDR3 loop spans 9 amino acids. The sequence came from a human patient who received an intestinal transplant, so some T cells may come from the graft donor. V is TRBV2 and J is TRBJ2-1; no firm D call. The sequencing here drew on PBMCs, taken 105 days after intestinal transplantation. The CDR3 here is CAGDNEQFF. For the CDR3, the DNA is TGTGCCGGAGACAATGAGCAGTTCTTC.